The TCR beta chain described here comes from a study of early T cells in non-severe SARS-CoV-2 infection. This clonotype was counted at least ten times. Each CDR3 protein gets one entry after TCRdb re-called the 5' RACE reads with MiXCR. The sample carries 25,000 to 35,000 distinct CDR3 sequences, 5% to 7% recorded once. Germline V gene lookup returns CDR1 SGHTA and CDR2 FQGNSA. With 5 bases clipped from V and 4 bases from J, the junction kept 5 bases outside the gene matches. The CDR3 sequence is 14 residues long. This receptor was taken from an adult who was a healthcare worker with PCR-confirmed SARS-CoV-2 infection or an uninfected control (not recorded which). The chain has TRBV7-2 and TRBJ1-5; 7 positions match TRBD1. Sequencing input: whole blood. CDR3 amino acids: CASSANRGNQPQHF. CDR3 nucleotides: TGTGCCAGCAGCGCTAACAGGGGTAATCAGCCCCAGCATTTT.